Reported below is one TCR beta chain. Antigen specificity is unknown. This CDR3 region has 15 residues. Germline loops: CDR1 MDHEN, CDR2 SYDVKM. V lost 7 bases to trimming and J lost 2 bases, with 18 bases between them. Sequenced by immunoSEQ multiplex PCR; TCRdb stores in-frame clones only, minus some. The sample yields approximately 120,000 clones, 45% to 65% seen once. The entry originates in a study of cytotoxic CD8 clonotypes in ibrutinib-treated CLL. Study-wide background: The taking of response samples occurred after a median 12 months of treatment, with a range of 6 to 36. General observations from the study: Upon ibrutinib response clonality rose, and upon progression it fell back toward baseline. Baseline levels of clonality went above those of age-matched healthy donors and moved with circulating CD8+ T-cell counts.

The source of this sequence is a human donor with chronic lymphocytic leukemia. Material: PBMCs, obtained after 24 months of ibrutinib treatment. The chain joins TRBV28 to TRBJ2-7, with a weak D call TRBD1 (5 bases). The CDR3 DNA sequence: TGTGCCAGCACCCCCCAGGGTACCCCCCCCTACGAGCAGTACTTC. Its protein is CASTPQGTPPYEQYF. The variable domain in full, completed from reference TRBV28 and TRBJ2-7, reads DVKVTQSSRYLVKRTGEKVFLECVQDMDHENMFWYRQDPGLGLRLIYFSYDVKMKEKGDIPEGYSVSREKKERFSLILESASTNQTSMYLCASTPQGTPPYEQYFGPGTRLTVT.